This T cell receptor (beta chain) was captured in a study of Graves' ophthalmopathy and Graves' hyperthyroidism. The CDR3 length is 14 residues. V was trimmed by 5 bases and J by 9 bases, leaving 20 bases between them. Looked up from germline, CDR1 is SEHNR and CDR2 is FQNEAQ (reference sequence). Under 3 months in duration, the ophthalmopathy in affected donors had moderate-to-severe activity, CAS ≥3 and NOSPECS ≥4. The study amplified TCR beta CDR3 regions using RNA transcripts. HTBI primers served in a first-round RT-PCR, which a second-round multiplex PCR followed. TCRdb redid the calling of the multiplex PCR reads with MiXCR, one entry per CDR3 protein. Altogether some 750,000 distinct CDR3 sequences are present, 40% being singletons, with the ten largest covering approximately 43%.

The gene calls are TRBV7-9 and TRBJ2-7, with D possibly being TRBD2 (6 bases). This sequence was found in an adult man with Graves' ophthalmopathy. The sample consisted of peripheral blood. The CDR3 DNA is TGTGCCAGCAGCCGCGGGGACCGGGGAACGGTGCAGTACTTC. As protein: CASSRGDRGTVQYF.